This T cell receptor (beta chain) comes out of a study of graft-versus-host responses after intestinal transplantation. At the level of the study: Recipients had multivisceral, liver-intestinal, or isolated intestinal transplants. Regarding the study as a whole: Present in recipient marrow, GvH clones included some that appeared first in ileum or blood.

This CDR3 is built from 13 residues. The V gene's germline CDR1 is MGHRA and CDR2 YSYEKL. V was trimmed by 0 bases and J by 4 bases, leaving 4 bases between them. Plated together were roughly 200,000 CFSE-labeled responder cells and roughly 200,000 irradiated, violet-dye-labeled stimulator cells. A sort after the reaction isolated proliferating CFSE-low CD3+CD4+ and CD3+CD8+ responders. TCRdb keeps only in-frame clones here, not all; method: immunoSEQ multiplex PCR. The repertoire holds roughly 9,200 clones, with about 33% as singletons. The chain uses TRBV4-1 and TRBJ2-1; no clear D gene. Sample: alloreactive CD8+ T cells from a mixed lymphocyte reaction culture, taken before transplantation. Documented subset: CFSE-low proliferating T cells sorted from approximately six-day pre-transplant mixed lymphocyte reaction (GvH or HvG direction). This receptor was obtained from a human patient who was an organ donor for intestinal transplantation. CDR3: CASSQDPYNEQFF. For the CDR3, the DNA is TGCGCCAGCAGCCAAGACCCATACAATGAGCAGTTCTTC.